This T cell receptor beta chain emerged from a study of T-cell reconstitution after alpha-beta-depleted transplantation in children. Study results and limitations: It was surviving recipient T cells and thymic progenitors that gave some patients high TCRbeta diversity at day 60. Several hundred expanded graft clones reportedly gave rise to the alpha-beta T cells present about two months after transplant. Newly generated T cells supplied most T-cell counts and diversity one year post-transplant.

Germline CDR1 and CDR2: SGHRS and YFSETQ. V dropped 7 bases and J dropped 0 bases, with 17 bases sitting between them. The CDR3 sequence is 17 residues long. The library targeted TCRbeta and was prepared with unique molecular identifiers. MiXCR, applied by TCRdb to the PCR reads, yields one record per CDR3 protein. The sample has about 590,000 distinct CDR3 sequences, 10% to 15% seen once. In regard to this clonotype: Antigen unknown.

The sequence was obtained from a male patient aged 10-17 years who had a stem cell transplant for acute myeloid leukemia, so the T cells may come from the graft donor. The chain employs TRBV5-1 and TRBJ2-6; either TRBD1 or TRBD2 may supply D (5 bases each). Sequencing was performed on PBMCs, mostly from graft donor cells, taken 360 days after TCRalphabeta/CD19-depleted stem cell transplant. CDR3 region: CASHWGRESSGANVLTF. The CDR3 bases are TGCGCCAGCCACTGGGGCAGGGAGAGCTCTGGGGCCAACGTCCTGACTTTC. The full variable domain, in which reference TRBV5-1 and TRBJ2-6 provide the parts outside the CDR3, is KAGVTQTPRYLIKTRGQQVTLSCSPISGHRSVSWYQQTPGQGLQFLFEYFSETQRNKGNFPGRFSGRQFSNSRSEMNVSTLELGDSALYLCASHWGRESSGANVLTFGAGSRLTVL.